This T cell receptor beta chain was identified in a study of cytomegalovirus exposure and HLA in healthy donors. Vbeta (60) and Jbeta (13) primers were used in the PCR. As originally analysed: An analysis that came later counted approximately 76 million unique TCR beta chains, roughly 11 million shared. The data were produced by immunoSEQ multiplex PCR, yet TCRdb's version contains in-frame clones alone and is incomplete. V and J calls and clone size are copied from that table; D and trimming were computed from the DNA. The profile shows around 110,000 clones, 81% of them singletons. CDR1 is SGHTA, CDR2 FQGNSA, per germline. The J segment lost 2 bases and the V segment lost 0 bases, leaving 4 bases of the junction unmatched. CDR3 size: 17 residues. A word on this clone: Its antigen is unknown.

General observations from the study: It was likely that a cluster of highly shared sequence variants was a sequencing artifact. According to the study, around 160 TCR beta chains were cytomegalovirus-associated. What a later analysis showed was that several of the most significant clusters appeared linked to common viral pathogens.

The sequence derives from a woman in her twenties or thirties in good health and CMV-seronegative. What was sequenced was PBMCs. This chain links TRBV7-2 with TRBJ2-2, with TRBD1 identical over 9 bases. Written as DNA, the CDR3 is TGTGCCAGCAGCTTAGCTCCGACAGGGGGTAACACCGGGGAGCTGTTTTTT. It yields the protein CASSLAPTGGNTGELFF.